The 18 T cell receptor beta chains given below trace back to one sample, sequenced in a study of blood T cells in healthy people across ages (dated by TCRdb to about 2015). Library preparation was by 5' RACE. Sequencing used an Illumina HiSeq 2500. A second PCR of about 6 to 11 cycles was performed with a sample-barcoded 5' primer and a J-beta primer mix. TCRdb's own reprocessing of the public reads used fastp at Q25 and MiXCR and kept productive beta chains. Records with the same CDR3 protein are collapsed into one entry carrying the most frequent genes and DNA. This sample gives roughly 1,500,000 distinct CDR3 sequences in total; roughly 45% of them show up just once. Clones ranked in the top ten supply 7% to 9% of the sample. Sequencing input: blood. The receptors were gathered from a woman aged 18-30 years in good health.

The chain recombines TRBV20-1 with TRBJ2-1, with a possible D match to TRBD1 (6 bases). V lost 6 bases and J 7 bases, leaving 22 bases between the germline ends. CDR1 is DFQATT and CDR2 is SNEGSKA in the germline V gene (reference sequence). The CDR3 length is 15 residues. CDR3 nucleotide sequence: TGCAGTGCCCGCATCGGGCAGGGGCAGGGGAATGAGCAGTTCTTC. Encoded protein: CSARIGQGQGNEQFF.

The V and J genes are TRBV4-2 and TRBJ2-3; D is uncertain. V shed 6 bases and J shed 0 bases, with 13 bases lying between them. Germline lookup yields CDR1 LGHNA and CDR2 YNFKEQ. The CDR3 contains 15 residues. The CDR3 DNA reads TGTGCCAGCAGACCTCGGTCGATGAGCACAGATACGCAGTATTTT. Its protein is CASRPRSMSTDTQYF.

The rearrangement joins TRBV12-3 or TRBV12-4 to TRBJ1-6; the match to TRBD1 covers 8 bases. J was trimmed by 7 bases and V by 2 bases; bases with no gene match: 7. The CDR3 consists of 16 residues. DNA of the CDR3: TGTGCCAGCAGTTTAAGGGACAGGTCGTCGAATTCACCCCTCCACTTT. Translating it yields CASSLRDRSSNSPLHF.

V usage is TRBV3-1 and J usage is TRBJ2-1, with TRBD2 matching 10 bases. Germline CDR1 and CDR2: LGHDT and YNNKEL (reference sequence). Trimming removed 3 bases from V and 7 bases from J; junction bases left unmatched: 12. The CDR3 extends over 17 amino acids. The CDR3 DNA is TGTGCCAGCAGCCACCATGCAGCGGGAGGGCCCTCGAATGAGCAGTTCTTC. Amino acid sequence: CASSHHAAGGPSNEQFF.

This clonotype has just a few counts. The chain has TRBV5-1 and TRBJ2-7; D possibly uses TRBD1 or TRBD2 (5 bases each). Germline assignment: CDR1 SGHRS and CDR2 YFSETQ. This CDR3 has 15 amino acids. The V end lost 5 bases, the J end lost 2 bases, and 17 bases lay between the germline ends. The DNA for the CDR3 is TGCGCCAGCAGTGATGGATCCGGGGCTACCTACGAGCAGTACTTC. Translation: CASSDGSGATYEQYF.

The rearrangement links TRBV2 to TRBJ1-6, with 8 bases lining up with TRBD1. Germline lookup yields CDR1 SNHLY and CDR2 FYNNEI. V shed 5 bases, J shed 6 bases, and the junction held 6 bases outside the gene matches. The CDR3 covers 15 residues. The CDR3 here is CASSHPQGANSPLHF. The CDR3, as DNA: TGTGCCAGCAGTCACCCCCAGGGGGCTAATTCACCCCTCCACTTT.

This clonotype was detected many times. The chain combines TRBV7-2 with TRBJ2-3; D remains ambiguous. Trimming removed 4 bases from V and 1 base from J, with 9 bases in between. Per germline, CDR1 SGHTA and CDR2 FQGNSA. This CDR3 region has 14 residues. CDR3 protein: CASSSQIRTDTQYF. For the CDR3, the DNA is TGTGCCAGCAGCTCCCAGATTCGCACAGATACGCAGTATTTT. The variable domain in full, completed from reference TRBV7-2 and TRBJ2-3, reads GAGVSQSPSNKVTEKGKDVELRCDPISGHTALYWYRQSLGQGLEFLIYFQGNSAPDKSGLPSDRFSAERTGGSVSTLTIQRTQQEDSAVYLCASSSQIRTDTQYFGPGTRLTVL.

This clonotype was counted between two and nine times. The chain is built from TRBV10-3 and TRBJ2-1; D remains ambiguous. Looked up from germline, CDR1 is ENHRY and CDR2 is SYGVKD. The CDR3 is 13 amino acids. V was clipped by 2 bases and J by 3 bases, with 5 bases between them. The CDR3: CAISETLYNEQFF. In nucleotides, the CDR3 is TGTGCCATCAGTGAGACCCTCTACAATGAGCAGTTCTTC.

V is TRBV2 and J is TRBJ1-2; D ambiguous. The CDR3 covers 15 residues. Germline assignment: CDR1 SNHLY and CDR2 FYNNEI. V lost 6 bases to trimming and J lost 0 bases, with 14 bases between them. CDR3 loop: CASSRGTTPNYGYTF. The CDR3 coding sequence is TGTGCCAGCAGCCGAGGTACCACTCCTAACTATGGCTACACCTTC.

The chain is built from TRBV4-1 and TRBJ2-1, with D uncertain. This CDR3 is 13 amino acids long. Germline-derived CDR1 and CDR2 are MGHRA and YSYEKL. The V end was cut by 0 bases, the J end by 7 bases, with 7 bases between. In DNA, the CDR3 is TGCGCCAGCAGCCAAGAACCCAGGAATGAGCAGTTCTTC. It codes for CASSQEPRNEQFF.

CDR3 residues: CASSEWQGGGNEQFF. CDR3 sequence (DNA): TGTGCCAGCAGTGAATGGCAGGGGGGCGGCAATGAGCAGTTCTTC. The chain couples TRBV25-1 to TRBJ2-1; a possible D gene is TRBD1 (7 bases). Germline V gene lookup returns CDR1 MGHDK and CDR2 SYGVNS. Trimming took 1 base from V and 6 from J, leaving 13 bases between them. The CDR3 totals 15 residues. Looking up the rest from reference TRBV25-1 and TRBJ2-1 gives the full variable domain: EADIYQTPRYLVIGTGKKITLECSQTMGHDKMYWYQQDPGMELHLIHYSYGVNSTEKGDLSSESTVSRIRTEHFPLTLESARPSHTSQYLCASSEWQGGGNEQFFGPGTRLTVL.

This clonotype was seen at least ten times. The rearrangement joins TRBV12-5 to TRBJ1-1, with 7 bases matching TRBD1. V lost 6 bases and J lost 4; bases outside the gene matches: 5. Germline V CDR1 and CDR2: LGHNT, FRNRAP. CDR3 length: 13 residues. The CDR3 spells CASGTGVGTEAFF. The CDR3, as DNA: TGTGCTAGTGGAACAGGGGTAGGCACTGAAGCTTTCTTT.

This clonotype was counted a few times. The gene calls are TRBV27 and TRBJ2-1; D is unresolved. The CDR3 spans 14 residues. Trimming pared 3 bases from V and 7 bases from J, leaving 13 bases between. In germline, CDR1 is MNHEY, CDR2 SMNVEV (reference sequence). CDR3 residues: CASSLDGLLNEQFF. The CDR3 DNA reads as TGTGCCAGCAGTTTGGACGGTTTGCTGAATGAGCAGTTCTTC.

This sequence joins TRBV20-1 and TRBJ2-6; 8 bases map to TRBD1. The V gene's germline CDR1 is DFQATT and CDR2 SNEGSKA (reference sequence). The CDR3 has 16 amino acids. V trimming: 1 base; J trimming: 2 bases; junction bases outside the gene matches: 4. DNA for the CDR3: TGCAGTGCTAGAGCAATACAGGGGGCTGGGGCCAACGTCCTGACTTTC. Translation gives CSARAIQGAGANVLTF.

This chain connects TRBV7-3 to TRBJ1-2, with D perhaps TRBD1 (5 bases). Trimming left V 1 base short and J 5 bases short, with 17 bases between. Germline V gene data show CDR1 as SGHTA and CDR2 as FQGTGA. The CDR3 is made up of 16 amino acids. The CDR3 sequence: CASSLMGQGDVYGYTF. CDR3 sequence (DNA): TGTGCCAGCAGCTTAATGGGGCAGGGCGACGTGTATGGCTACACCTTC.

V gene TRBV28 combines with J gene TRBJ1-1; the D is unclear. CDR3 size: 15 residues. V lost 6 bases to trimming and J lost 0 bases, with 14 bases between them. Germline CDR1 and CDR2: MDHEN and SYDVKM. Here the CDR3 DNA reads TGTGCCAGCAGCTTAGGCCCCCGGGTGAACACTGAAGCTTTCTTT. Protein sequence: CASSLGPRVNTEAFF.

This rearrangement joins TRBV7-2 to TRBJ2-4; a weak D match, TRBD1 (5 bases). Judging by the DNA end, TRBJ2-5 fits better; the J call may be wrong. The CDR3 length is 15 residues. CDR1 is SGHTA, CDR2 FQGNSA, per germline. The CDR3 DNA is TGTGCCAGCACCCTGCCCTTAGGGGCCCAAGAGACCCAGTACTTC. This gives the protein CASTLPLGAQETQYF.

V is TRBV12-3 or TRBV12-4 and J is TRBJ1-3; TRBD1 matches 7 bases. CDR3 length: 15 amino acids. The trim removed 6 bases at V and 0 bases at J, leaving 5 bases unmatched. This CDR3 is CASRATGSSGNTIYF. As DNA, the CDR3 is TGTGCCAGCAGGGCGACAGGGAGCTCTGGAAACACCATATATTTT.